Sequencing of this T cell receptor beta chain was carried out in a study of T-cell memory formation after mild COVID-19. Background on the study: The study found TCR clusters largely donor specific.

This clonotype was counted between two and nine times. From 5'RACE with constant-segment primers came TCR alpha and TCR beta cDNA libraries that carried sample barcodes and UMIs. One entry per CDR3 protein, called by TCRdb with MiXCR from the 5' RACE reads. The sample lists roughly 130,000 distinct CDR3 sequences; over 15% were seen once. There are 15 residues in the CDR3. The V end was cut by 0 bases, the J end by 4 bases, with 11 bases between. The germline V gene encodes CDR1 SGHTA and CDR2 FQGTGA. Sequenced: PBMCs or a T cell subset sorted from them (not recorded which). This chain connects TRBV7-3 to TRBJ2-3; tentative D call: TRBD2 (5 bases). This TCR was sampled from a man aged 18-30 years who had mild COVID-19 (a few samples of this study predate the infection). Cell type and time point are not known. The DNA of the CDR3 is TGTGCCAGCAGCTTAACGTCTAGCAAGGCAGATACGCAGTATTTT. Encoded protein: CASSLTSSKADTQYF.